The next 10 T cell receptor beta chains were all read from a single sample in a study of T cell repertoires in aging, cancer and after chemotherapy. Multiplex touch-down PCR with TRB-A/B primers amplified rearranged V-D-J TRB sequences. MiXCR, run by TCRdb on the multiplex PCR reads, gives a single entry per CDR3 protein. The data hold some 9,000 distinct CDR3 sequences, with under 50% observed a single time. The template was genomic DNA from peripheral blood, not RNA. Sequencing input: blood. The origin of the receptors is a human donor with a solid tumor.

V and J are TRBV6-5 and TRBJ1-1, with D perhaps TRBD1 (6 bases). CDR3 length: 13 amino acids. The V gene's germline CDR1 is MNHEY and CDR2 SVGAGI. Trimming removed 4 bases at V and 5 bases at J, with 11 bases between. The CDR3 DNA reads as TGTGCCAGCAGTTTACAGGGCCAGACTGAAGCTTTCTTT. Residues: CASSLQGQTEAFF.

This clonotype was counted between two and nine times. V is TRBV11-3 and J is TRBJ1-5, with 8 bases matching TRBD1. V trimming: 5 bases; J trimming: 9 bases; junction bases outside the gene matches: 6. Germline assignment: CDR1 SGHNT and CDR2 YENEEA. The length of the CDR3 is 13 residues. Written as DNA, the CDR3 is TGTGCCAGCAGCCGACAGGGGATAGGGCCCCAGCATTTT. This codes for CASSRQGIGPQHF.

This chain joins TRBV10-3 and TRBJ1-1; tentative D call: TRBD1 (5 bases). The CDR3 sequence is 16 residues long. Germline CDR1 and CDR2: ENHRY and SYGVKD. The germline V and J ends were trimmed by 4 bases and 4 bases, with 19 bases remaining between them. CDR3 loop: CAISGGEMGVGTEAFF. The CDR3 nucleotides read TGTGCCATCAGTGGGGGCGAGATGGGGGTTGGCACTGAAGCTTTCTTT.

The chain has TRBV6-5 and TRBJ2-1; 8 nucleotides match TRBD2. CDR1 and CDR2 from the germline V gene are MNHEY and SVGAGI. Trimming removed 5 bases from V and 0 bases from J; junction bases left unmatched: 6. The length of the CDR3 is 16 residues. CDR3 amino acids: CASSHERGSSYNEQFF. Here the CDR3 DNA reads TGTGCCAGCAGTCATGAGCGGGGGAGCTCCTACAATGAGCAGTTCTTC.

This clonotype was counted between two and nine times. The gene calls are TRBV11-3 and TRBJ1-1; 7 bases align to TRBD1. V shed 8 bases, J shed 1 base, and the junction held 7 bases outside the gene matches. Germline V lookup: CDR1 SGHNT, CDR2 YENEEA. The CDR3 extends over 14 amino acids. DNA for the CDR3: TGTGCCAGCGGTGACAGGGCTGGGAACACTGAAGCTTTCTTT. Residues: CASGDRAGNTEAFF.

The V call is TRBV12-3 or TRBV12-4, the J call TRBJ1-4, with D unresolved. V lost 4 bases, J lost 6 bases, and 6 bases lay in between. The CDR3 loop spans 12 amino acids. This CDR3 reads CASSSEHEKLFF. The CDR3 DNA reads TGTGCCAGCAGTTCGGAGCATGAAAAACTGTTTTTT.

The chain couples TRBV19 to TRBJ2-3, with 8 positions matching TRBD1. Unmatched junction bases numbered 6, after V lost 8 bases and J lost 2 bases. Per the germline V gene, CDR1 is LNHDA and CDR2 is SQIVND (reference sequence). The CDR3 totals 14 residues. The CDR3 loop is CASARQGPTDTQYF. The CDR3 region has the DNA TGTGCCAGTGCAAGACAGGGGCCCACAGATACGCAGTATTTT.

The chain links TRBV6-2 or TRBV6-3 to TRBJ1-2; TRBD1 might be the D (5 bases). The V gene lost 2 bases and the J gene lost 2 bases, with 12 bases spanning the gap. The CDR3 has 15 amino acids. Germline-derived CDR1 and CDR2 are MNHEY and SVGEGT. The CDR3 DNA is TGTGCCAGCAGTTACGGGGACGGACTAAACTATGGCTACACCTTC. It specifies CASSYGDGLNYGYTF.

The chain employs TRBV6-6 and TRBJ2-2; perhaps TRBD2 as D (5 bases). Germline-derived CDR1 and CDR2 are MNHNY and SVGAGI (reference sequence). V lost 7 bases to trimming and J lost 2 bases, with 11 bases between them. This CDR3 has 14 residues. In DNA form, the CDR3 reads TGTGCCAGCACTCCGGGAATAAACACCGGGGAGCTGTTTTTT. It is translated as CASTPGINTGELFF.

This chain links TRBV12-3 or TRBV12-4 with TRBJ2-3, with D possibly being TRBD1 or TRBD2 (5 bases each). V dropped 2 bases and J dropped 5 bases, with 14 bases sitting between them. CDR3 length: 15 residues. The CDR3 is CASSLLETGGDTQYF. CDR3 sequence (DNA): TGTGCCAGCAGTTTATTGGAGACTGGGGGAGATACGCAGTATTTT.